This T cell receptor beta chain came from a study of blood T cell repertoires in COVID-19. Germline V lookup: CDR1 SGHDN, CDR2 FVKESK. Germline trimming cut 0 bases from V and 5 bases from J; bases unmatched to any gene: 5. This CDR3 spans 17 amino acids. Clones were read by immunoSEQ multiplex PCR, and TCRdb kept only the in-frame ones, dropping some. The sample lists 140,000 to 150,000 clones, around 80% seen once, with roughly 13% in the top ten. The chain uses TRBV14 and TRBJ2-7; 15 nucleotides line up with TRBD2. The receptor comes from a man aged 60 to 69 with active or convalescent COVID-19. Specimen: peripheral blood. The CDR3: CASSQDIGTSGRNEQYF. Here the CDR3 DNA reads TGTGCCAGCAGCCAAGATATCGGGACTAGCGGGAGGAACGAGCAGTACTTC.